A selection of T cell receptor beta chains follows, all from one sample in a study of blood T cell repertoires in COVID-19. Sequenced by immunoSEQ multiplex PCR; TCRdb stores in-frame clones only, minus some. The sample shows fewer than 350,000 clones, 65% to 90% of them seen only once. Sequences were obtained from peripheral blood. All receptors derive from a woman aged 60-70 years with active or convalescent COVID-19. Each CDR3 is given with its conserved first and last residue. The order of the fields is CDR3 length, D gene, V gene, clone size, J gene, CDR3 protein, CDR3 DNA. D genes are given only for firm matches. A row's size may be missing; if present it is once, few, many or a size class.

cdr3_length: 14; d_call: TRBD2; v_call: TRBV3-1/TRBV3-2; clone_size: once; j_call: TRBJ2-7; cdr3_aa: CASSRGGGAYEQYF; cdr3_nt: TGTGCCAGCAGCCGGGGCGGGGGGGCCTACGAGCAGTACTTC
cdr3_length: 15; d_call: NA; v_call: TRBV7-6; clone_size: once; j_call: TRBJ2-7; cdr3_aa: CASSPGQGRSHEQYF; cdr3_nt: TGTGCCAGCAGCCCCGGGCAGGGAAGAAGCCACGAGCAGTACTTC
cdr3_length: 15; d_call: NA; v_call: TRBV6-6; clone_size: once; j_call: TRBJ1-4; cdr3_aa: CASSGGGRVGEKLFF; cdr3_nt: TGTGCCAGCAGTGGGGGGGGGAGAGTAGGCGAAAAACTGTTTTTT
cdr3_length: 14; d_call: NA; v_call: TRBV6-6; clone_size: NA; j_call: TRBJ1-5; cdr3_aa: CASSYAEINQPQHF; cdr3_nt: TGTGCCAGCAGTTACGCAGAAATCAATCAGCCCCAGCATTTT
cdr3_length: 17; d_call: TRBD2; v_call: TRBV7-2; clone_size: few; j_call: TRBJ2-3; cdr3_aa: CASSLALRDYTTDTQYF; cdr3_nt: TGTGCCAGCAGCTTAGCCCTTCGGGACTATACCACAGATACGCAGTATTTT
cdr3_length: 15; d_call: TRBD1; v_call: TRBV4-3; clone_size: NA; j_call: TRBJ2-1; cdr3_aa: CASSQELQGSDEQFF; cdr3_nt: TGCGCCAGCAGCCAAGAACTACAGGGGAGCGATGAGCAGTTCTTC
cdr3_length: 16; d_call: NA; v_call: TRBV29-1; clone_size: NA; j_call: TRBJ1-4; cdr3_aa: CSVEGRGGGSLEKLFF; cdr3_nt: TGCAGCGTTGAAGGCCGAGGGGGGGGCTCCCTTGAAAAACTGTTTTTT
cdr3_length: 17; d_call: NA; v_call: TRBV18; clone_size: NA; j_call: TRBJ2-1; cdr3_aa: CASSPPVGGPNVDEQFF; cdr3_nt: TGTGCCAGCTCACCACCCGTGGGGGGGCCTAATGTGGATGAGCAGTTCTTC
cdr3_length: 13; d_call: TRBD1; v_call: TRBV30; clone_size: NA; j_call: TRBJ1-2; cdr3_aa: CAWDIGQGAGYTF; cdr3_nt: TGTGCCTGGGATATAGGACAGGGGGCTGGCTACACCTTC
cdr3_length: 15; d_call: NA; v_call: TRBV15; clone_size: NA; j_call: TRBJ1-1; cdr3_aa: CATSRGLGQGTEAFF; cdr3_nt: TGTGCCACCAGCAGAGGGTTGGGGCAGGGCACTGAAGCTTTCTTT
cdr3_length: 14; d_call: NA; v_call: TRBV5-4; clone_size: NA; j_call: TRBJ1-1; cdr3_aa: CASSAQDSMTEAFF; cdr3_nt: TGTGCCAGCAGTGCCCAGGACTCCATGACTGAAGCTTTCTTT
cdr3_length: 15; d_call: TRBD1; v_call: TRBV18; clone_size: NA; j_call: TRBJ2-7; cdr3_aa: CASSPLRDSSYEQYF; cdr3_nt: TGTGCCAGCTCACCACTCAGGGACAGCTCCTACGAGCAGTACTTC
cdr3_length: 13; d_call: NA; v_call: TRBV27; clone_size: NA; j_call: TRBJ1-5; cdr3_aa: CASSLTPGQGQHF; cdr3_nt: TGTGCCAGCAGTTTAACCCCGGGGCAGGGGCAGCATTTT
cdr3_length: 14; d_call: NA; v_call: TRBV9; clone_size: many; j_call: TRBJ1-2; cdr3_aa: CASSVSQGPYGYTF; cdr3_nt: TGTGCCAGCAGCGTATCGCAGGGGCCCTATGGCTACACCTTC
cdr3_length: 17; d_call: TRBD2; v_call: TRBV2; clone_size: NA; j_call: TRBJ2-3; cdr3_aa: CASSPSGLAGGSGTQYF; cdr3_nt: TGTGCCAGCAGTCCATCTGGACTAGCGGGGGGTTCGGGTACGCAGTATTTT
cdr3_length: 16; d_call: NA; v_call: TRBV19; clone_size: NA; j_call: TRBJ2-4; cdr3_aa: CASSLAGALAKNIQYF; cdr3_nt: TGTGCCAGTAGTTTAGCAGGGGCCCTAGCCAAAAACATTCAGTACTTC
cdr3_length: 18; d_call: TRBD1; v_call: TRBV6-2/TRBV6-3; clone_size: NA; j_call: TRBJ1-4; cdr3_aa: CASSPGQVKGGTNEKLFF; cdr3_nt: TGTGCCAGCAGCCCCGGACAGGTGAAAGGAGGAACTAATGAAAAACTGTTTTTT
cdr3_length: 12; d_call: NA; v_call: TRBV10-3; clone_size: NA; j_call: TRBJ1-2; cdr3_aa: CAMKSITDGYTF; cdr3_nt: TGTGCCATGAAGTCGATAACGGATGGCTACACCTTC
cdr3_length: 17; d_call: NA; v_call: TRBV24-1; clone_size: NA; j_call: TRBJ1-2; cdr3_aa: CATSDLGGAKKNYGYTF; cdr3_nt: TGTGCCACCAGTGATTTGGGGGGCGCGAAGAAGAACTATGGCTACACCTTC
cdr3_length: 14; d_call: NA; v_call: TRBV30; clone_size: NA; j_call: TRBJ1-3; cdr3_aa: CAWRPGYSGNTIYF; cdr3_nt: TGTGCCTGGAGGCCAGGGTATTCTGGAAACACCATATATTTT
cdr3_length: 13; d_call: NA; v_call: TRBV19; clone_size: NA; j_call: TRBJ1-2; cdr3_aa: CASSIGQLYGYTF; cdr3_nt: TGTGCCAGTAGTATCGGACAACTCTATGGCTACACCTTC
cdr3_length: 15; d_call: TRBD2; v_call: TRBV19; clone_size: NA; j_call: TRBJ2-3; cdr3_aa: CASRHAGTTPDTQYF; cdr3_nt: TGTGCCAGTAGACATGCCGGGACTACCCCAGATACGCAGTATTTT
cdr3_length: 12; d_call: NA; v_call: TRBV6-5; clone_size: NA; j_call: TRBJ1-1; cdr3_aa: CASTRGGTEAFF; cdr3_nt: TGTGCCAGCACCCGAGGGGGTACTGAAGCTTTCTTT
cdr3_length: 17; d_call: TRBD2; v_call: TRBV4-3; clone_size: NA; j_call: TRBJ2-1; cdr3_aa: CASSQDLKRGGFNEQFF; cdr3_nt: TGCGCCAGCAGCCAAGATCTCAAACGGGGGGGCTTCAATGAGCAGTTCTTC
cdr3_length: 16; d_call: TRBD1; v_call: TRBV5-6; clone_size: NA; j_call: TRBJ2-2; cdr3_aa: CASSPGTGVRRGELFF; cdr3_nt: TGTGCCAGCAGCCCCGGGACAGGGGTTCGTAGGGGGGAGCTGTTTTTT
cdr3_length: 14; d_call: TRBD1; v_call: TRBV7-2; clone_size: NA; j_call: TRBJ1-1; cdr3_aa: CASSLVGQGASAFF; cdr3_nt: TGTGCCAGCAGCTTAGTAGGACAGGGGGCGTCAGCTTTCTTT
cdr3_length: 15; d_call: TRBD1; v_call: TRBV5-1; clone_size: NA; j_call: TRBJ2-5; cdr3_aa: CASQGQGVWGETQYF; cdr3_nt: TGCGCCAGCCAAGGACAGGGGGTTTGGGGAGAGACCCAGTACTTC
cdr3_length: 12; d_call: NA; v_call: TRBV30; clone_size: NA; j_call: TRBJ2-5; cdr3_aa: CAFPAGQETQYF; cdr3_nt: TGTGCCTTCCCAGCGGGCCAAGAGACCCAGTACTTC
cdr3_length: 14; d_call: TRBD1; v_call: TRBV27; clone_size: few; j_call: TRBJ1-6; cdr3_aa: CASSDRGQNSPLHF; cdr3_nt: TGTGCCAGCAGTGACAGGGGGCAAAATTCACCCCTCCACTTT
cdr3_length: 13; d_call: NA; v_call: TRBV12-3/TRBV12-4; clone_size: NA; j_call: TRBJ1-1; cdr3_aa: CASSLVRGAEAFF; cdr3_nt: TGTGCCAGCAGTTTAGTTCGCGGGGCTGAAGCTTTCTTT
cdr3_length: 19; d_call: TRBD2; v_call: TRBV9; clone_size: NA; j_call: TRBJ2-3; cdr3_aa: CASSVEDRGSGGGTDTQYF; cdr3_nt: TGTGCCAGCAGCGTAGAAGATAGAGGGAGCGGGGGAGGCACAGATACGCAGTATTTT
cdr3_length: 15; d_call: NA; v_call: TRBV30; clone_size: once; j_call: TRBJ2-4; cdr3_aa: CAWSVVGTRKNIQYF; cdr3_nt: TGTGCCTGGAGTGTAGTTGGGACAAGAAAAAACATTCAGTACTTC
cdr3_length: 15; d_call: NA; v_call: TRBV2; clone_size: NA; j_call: TRBJ2-2; cdr3_aa: CASSEGALNTGELFF; cdr3_nt: TGTGCCAGCAGTGAGGGGGCGTTGAACACCGGGGAGCTGTTTTTT
cdr3_length: 15; d_call: NA; v_call: TRBV5-1; clone_size: NA; j_call: TRBJ2-3; cdr3_aa: CASSLDSPGPDTQYF; cdr3_nt: TGCGCCAGCAGCTTGGATAGTCCGGGTCCAGATACGCAGTATTTT
cdr3_length: 13; d_call: TRBD1; v_call: TRBV27; clone_size: NA; j_call: TRBJ1-4; cdr3_aa: CASSPTGGRQLFF; cdr3_nt: TGTGCCAGCAGTCCGACAGGGGGGCGACAACTGTTTTTT
cdr3_length: 14; d_call: NA; v_call: TRBV3-1/TRBV3-2; clone_size: NA; j_call: TRBJ1-2; cdr3_aa: CASSPLAGADGYTF; cdr3_nt: TGTGCCAGCAGCCCGCTAGCAGGTGCAGATGGCTACACCTTC
cdr3_length: 16; d_call: NA; v_call: TRBV11-2; clone_size: NA; j_call: TRBJ1-1; cdr3_aa: CASSSQGYRKDTEAFF; cdr3_nt: TGTGCCAGCAGCTCACAGGGATATAGGAAGGACACTGAAGCTTTCTTT
cdr3_length: 12; d_call: TRBD1; v_call: TRBV10-1; clone_size: few; j_call: TRBJ1-2; cdr3_aa: CASSGDRIGYTF; cdr3_nt: TGCGCCAGCAGTGGGGACAGGATTGGCTACACCTTC
cdr3_length: 16; d_call: TRBD1; v_call: TRBV5-1; clone_size: NA; j_call: TRBJ2-5; cdr3_aa: CASSGLTGEVGETQYF; cdr3_nt: TGCGCCAGCAGCGGCCTGACAGGGGAGGTAGGGGAGACCCAGTACTTC
cdr3_length: 17; d_call: TRBD1; v_call: TRBV2; clone_size: NA; j_call: TRBJ1-5; cdr3_aa: CASRRHLQGISNQPQHF; cdr3_nt: TGTGCCAGCAGACGTCACCTACAGGGGATTAGCAATCAGCCCCAGCATTTT
cdr3_length: 17; d_call: TRBD2; v_call: TRBV5-5; clone_size: NA; j_call: TRBJ2-1; cdr3_aa: CASSSGLAGVLYNEQFF; cdr3_nt: TGTGCCAGCAGCTCGGGACTAGCGGGTGTCTTGTACAATGAGCAGTTCTTC
cdr3_length: 14; d_call: NA; v_call: TRBV7-8; clone_size: NA; j_call: TRBJ1-6; cdr3_aa: CASSLGQTRSPLHF; cdr3_nt: TGTGCCAGCAGCTTAGGGCAGACTCGTTCACCCCTCCACTTT
cdr3_length: 14; d_call: NA; v_call: TRBV15; clone_size: once; j_call: TRBJ1-5; cdr3_aa: CATSRDRVVQPQHF; cdr3_nt: TGTGCCACCAGCAGAGACAGGGTGGTTCAGCCCCAGCATTTT
cdr3_length: 16; d_call: NA; v_call: TRBV7-2; clone_size: NA; j_call: TRBJ2-3; cdr3_aa: CASSFYQRVPPDTQYF; cdr3_nt: TGTGCCAGCAGCTTTTACCAGCGGGTGCCCCCGGATACGCAGTATTTT
cdr3_length: 18; d_call: NA; v_call: TRBV18; clone_size: NA; j_call: TRBJ1-5; cdr3_aa: CASSPAITGAYSNQPQHF; cdr3_nt: TGTGCCAGCTCACCGGCGATAACAGGTGCTTATAGCAATCAGCCCCAGCATTTT
cdr3_length: 14; d_call: TRBD1; v_call: TRBV5-4; clone_size: NA; j_call: TRBJ1-2; cdr3_aa: CASRQGQGGRGYTF; cdr3_nt: TGTGCCAGCAGACAGGGACAGGGCGGGCGAGGCTACACCTTC
cdr3_length: 13; d_call: NA; v_call: TRBV7-2; clone_size: NA; j_call: TRBJ2-5; cdr3_aa: CASSFSTRETQYF; cdr3_nt: TGTGCCAGCAGCTTTAGTACCAGGGAGACCCAGTACTTC
cdr3_length: 13; d_call: NA; v_call: TRBV2; clone_size: NA; j_call: TRBJ1-2; cdr3_aa: CASSLDGVAGYTF; cdr3_nt: TGTGCCAGCAGTTTAGACGGAGTCGCTGGCTACACCTTC
cdr3_length: 14; d_call: NA; v_call: TRBV18; clone_size: NA; j_call: TRBJ2-2; cdr3_aa: CASSPPSVTGELFF; cdr3_nt: TGTGCCAGCTCACCACCGTCAGTCACCGGGGAGCTGTTTTTT
cdr3_length: 16; d_call: NA; v_call: TRBV7-6; clone_size: NA; j_call: TRBJ2-2; cdr3_aa: CASSPSPVFDTGELFF; cdr3_nt: TGTGCCAGCAGCCCCTCTCCGGTTTTCGACACCGGGGAGCTGTTTTTT
cdr3_length: 14; d_call: NA; v_call: TRBV6-6; clone_size: NA; j_call: TRBJ1-4; cdr3_aa: CASSYSGRGEKLFF; cdr3_nt: TGTGCCAGCAGTTACTCAGGGAGGGGCGAAAAACTGTTTTTT
cdr3_length: 14; d_call: NA; v_call: TRBV11-2; clone_size: NA; j_call: TRBJ1-3; cdr3_aa: CASSYAGVGNTIYF; cdr3_nt: TGTGCCAGCAGCTATGCGGGGGTTGGAAACACCATATATTTT
cdr3_length: 18; d_call: TRBD1; v_call: TRBV3-1/TRBV3-2; clone_size: NA; j_call: TRBJ1-6; cdr3_aa: CASSQSVQGAGDNSPLHF; cdr3_nt: TGTGCCAGCAGCCAAAGCGTTCAGGGGGCAGGTGATAATTCACCCCTCCACTTT
cdr3_length: 14; d_call: TRBD1; v_call: TRBV3-1/TRBV3-2; clone_size: NA; j_call: TRBJ2-2; cdr3_aa: CASSQVTGGGELFF; cdr3_nt: TGTGCCAGCAGCCAAGTGACAGGGGGCGGGGAGCTGTTTTTT
cdr3_length: 14; d_call: TRBD1; v_call: TRBV5-1; clone_size: NA; j_call: TRBJ1-2; cdr3_aa: CASSSSTGNYGYTF; cdr3_nt: TGCGCCAGCAGCTCTTCGACAGGGAACTATGGCTACACCTTC
cdr3_length: 16; d_call: TRBD1; v_call: TRBV15; clone_size: once; j_call: TRBJ1-3; cdr3_aa: CATSPTGGLTGNTIYF; cdr3_nt: TGTGCCACCAGCCCCACAGGGGGCTTAACGGGAAACACCATATATTTT
cdr3_length: 15; d_call: NA; v_call: TRBV3-1/TRBV3-2; clone_size: NA; j_call: TRBJ1-6; cdr3_aa: CASSPSTGLNSPLHF; cdr3_nt: TGTGCCAGCAGCCCCAGCACAGGACTAAATTCACCCCTCCACTTT
cdr3_length: 19; d_call: TRBD1; v_call: TRBV18; clone_size: NA; j_call: TRBJ1-1; cdr3_aa: CASSPPQRLQGAMGTEAFF; cdr3_nt: TGTGCCAGCTCACCACCGCAAAGGTTACAGGGGGCGATGGGCACTGAAGCTTTCTTT
cdr3_length: 17; d_call: TRBD1; v_call: TRBV5-1; clone_size: NA; j_call: TRBJ1-2; cdr3_aa: CASSLGTGRWNPYGYTF; cdr3_nt: TGCGCCAGCAGCTTGGGGACAGGGCGTTGGAACCCGTATGGCTACACCTTC